A selection of T cell receptor beta chains follows, all from one sample in a study of blood T cell repertoires in COVID-19. Assay: immunoSEQ multiplex PCR; the TCRdb copy retains only in-frame clones and omits some. This table has 400,000 or so clones, 85% to 90% appearing once. The sample taken for sequencing was PBMCs or T cells enriched from blood (not recorded which). The source is a man younger than 45 who had recovered from COVID-19. Each CDR3 is given with its conserved first and last residue. Fields, in order: V gene, J gene, CDR3 protein.

>TRBV28|TRBJ2-1
CASRGQGYNEQFF
>TRBV18|TRBJ2-1
CASSPWTSGSYNEQFF
>TRBV19|TRBJ1-1
CASSHRQGSTEAFF
>TRBV12-2|TRBJ1-6
CASRLKRQGARIGSPLHF
>TRBV7-3|TRBJ1-1
CASSFNGGEAFF
>TRBV11-2|TRBJ1-3
CASSLGLGEVPGNTIYF
>TRBV18|TRBJ2-7
CASSPGLMGYEQYF
>TRBV28|TRBJ2-7
CASSSPGGGSSYEQYF
>TRBV10-3|TRBJ1-5
CAISDFGQGGQPQHF
>TRBV30|TRBJ1-4
CAWSTGIANEKLFF
>TRBV30|TRBJ2-6
CAYGGANVLTF
>TRBV9|TRBJ1-2
CASSVDGLADGYTF
>TRBV5-1|TRBJ1-2
CASSLDSSYGYTF
>TRBV28|TRBJ1-5
CASSLTGGPAGPQHF
>TRBV24-1|TRBJ2-5
CATGDGGGETQYF
>TRBV7-3|TRBJ2-3
CASSLTIGTGVRTDTQYF
>TRBV20-1|TRBJ2-1
CSARDINEQFF
>TRBV18|TRBJ2-7
CASSPVSGLAGSEQYF
>TRBV5-1|TRBJ2-7
CASSLGGRPGGEQYF
>TRBV11-2|TRBJ2-1
CASSLEGLAAYNEQFF
>TRBV29-1|TRBJ2-1
CSVLHWTGVRDNEQFF
>TRBV7-6|TRBJ1-1
CASSFGVTNTEAFF
>TRBV6-1|TRBJ2-1
CASSELAGVDEQFF
>TRBV5-6|TRBJ2-2
CASSLWEAGELFF
>TRBV30|TRBJ2-7
CAWRGTSGNSADEQYF
>TRBV29-1|TRBJ2-7
CSVGLTGGSYEQYF
>TRBV4-1|TRBJ2-7
CASSQGGQASYEQYF
>TRBV5-6|TRBJ1-3
CASSLGQAGNTIYF
>TRBV7-6|TRBJ2-3
CASSLDAGWDTQYF
>TRBV5-8|TRBJ2-2
CASTVRDGLSGELFF
>TRBV3-1/TRBV3-2|TRBJ1-2
CASSIRTNYGYTF
>TRBV28|TRBJ2-1
CASLASGSEQFF
>TRBV3-1/TRBV3-2|TRBJ1-6
CATGGNNSPLHF
>TRBV28|TRBJ2-7
CASSSPGLALAEQYF
>TRBV3-1/TRBV3-2|TRBJ2-3
CASSPSGPDTQYF
>TRBV4-2|TRBJ1-4
CASSQADRDNEKLFF
>TRBV6-5|TRBJ1-4
CASSQTGPNEKLFF
>TRBV27|TRBJ2-7
CASSLSPGTGEQYF
>TRBV7-2|TRBJ2-3
CASSLGTSGRGTDTQYF
>TRBV4-2|TRBJ2-1
CASSLLGGLATYNEQFF
>TRBV9|TRBJ1-3
CASRQGQGAGNTIYF